This is a list of T cell receptor beta chains from one sample in a study of T cells in Graves' hyperthyroidism and ophthalmopathy. One entry per CDR3 protein, called by TCRdb with MiXCR from the multiplex PCR reads. The data contain 500,000 to 750,000 distinct CDR3 sequences, 40% to 55% of them singletons. Sequencing used peripheral blood or thyroid tissue (not recorded which). All receptors come from a woman between 18 and 29 years old with Graves' hyperthyroidism. CDR3s include the opening cysteine and the closing phenylalanine or tryptophan. A D gene is named only where the DNA matches it firmly. A row's size may be missing; if present it is once, few, many or a size class.

abundance	d_gene	j_gene	v_gene	CDR3nt	CDR3aa
.	TRBD1	TRBJ1-5	TRBV9	TGTGCCAGCAGCTTAACCGGGACAGCGAATCAGCCCCAGCATTTT	CASSLTGTANQPQHF
many	.	TRBJ2-7	TRBV7-9	TGTGCCAGCAGCCCGAGAGTGGCCGCCACCTACGAGCAGTACTTC	CASSPRVAATYEQYF
once	TRBD2	TRBJ2-7	TRBV29-1	TGCAGCGGACGGACAAGCGGGGCTTCCTACGAGCAGTACTTC	CSGRTSGASYEQYF
many	.	TRBJ1-3	TRBV6-5	TGTGCCAGCAGTTACCGGGGGGGGTCCGGAAACACCATATATTTT	CASSYRGGSGNTIYF
many	TRBD1	TRBJ2-7	TRBV12-3/TRBV12-4	TGTGCCAGCAGTTTGGTGGGGACAGGGTCCGCCGAGCAGTACTTC	CASSLVGTGSAEQYF
many	TRBD2	TRBJ2-5	TRBV12-3/TRBV12-4	TGTGCCAGCAGTCTCCCCCAGGGGCGGGGGGGGCAAGAGACCCAGTACTTC	CASSLPQGRGGQETQYF
.	.	TRBJ1-4	TRBV5-6	TGTGCCAGCAGCAGGTTCGGGGGTACCTCGGAAAAACTGTTTTTT	CASSRFGGTSEKLFF
many	.	TRBJ2-7	TRBV29-1	TGCAGCGTGTATATGTGGGCCAGCTACGAGCAGTACTTC	CSVYMWASYEQYF
many	TRBD1	TRBJ1-5	TRBV6-5	TGTGCCAGCAGTTTGCACGGGACAGGGGGCATTCAGCCCCAGCATTTT	CASSLHGTGGIQPQHF
few	.	TRBJ1-2	TRBV2	TGTGCCAGCAGTGAGGGGCGCGGCTATGGCTACACCTTC	CASSEGRGYGYTF
.	.	TRBJ2-1	TRBV30	TGTGCCTGGAGAAAGGGGCCGAACGGCGATGAGCAGTTCTTC	CAWRKGPNGDEQFF
few	.	TRBJ2-3	TRBV5-1	TGCGCCAGCAGCTTTCTAACAGATACGCAGTATTTT	CASSFLTDTQYF
many	TRBD1	TRBJ2-7	TRBV4-1	TGCGCCAGCAGCCAATCACGGCAGGGGGCTAGCGAGCAGTACTTC	CASSQSRQGASEQYF
.	.	TRBJ2-7	TRBV7-6	TGTGCCAGCAGCAGTTACAACTACGAGCAGTACTTC	CASSSYNYEQYF
.	TRBD2	TRBJ2-5	TRBV29-1	TGCAGTAAAACACAAGGGACTAGCGGGAGGCTCCAAGAGACCCAGTACTTC	CSKTQGTSGRLQETQYF
few	.	TRBJ2-3	TRBV2	TGTGCCAGCAGTAAACGAGGCCTAGCCGGGCCCGATACGCAGTATTTT	CASSKRGLAGPDTQYF
.	.	TRBJ1-5	TRBV24-1	TGTGCCTCGGGACTAGCGGGAGGGCCCCAGCATTTT	CASGLAGGPQHF
many	.	TRBJ1-1	TRBV5-1	TGCGCCAGCAGCTGGGGACGGGATAGTAGGTCTGAAGCTTTCTTT	CASSWGRDSRSEAFF
.	.	TRBJ1-6	TRBV18	TGTGCCAGCTCACCACTAGGACAGCCCAAAGATTCACCCCTCCACTTT	CASSPLGQPKDSPLHF
many	.	TRBJ2-5	TRBV4-3	TGCGCCAGCAGCCAAGCACGAGCACTAGGAGAGACCCAGTACTTC	CASSQARALGETQYF
many	.	TRBJ1-2	TRBV27	TGTGCCAGCAGTCCTTTGGACGCAGTTGGGGGCTACACCTTC	CASSPLDAVGGYTF
many	TRBD2	TRBJ2-7	TRBV24-1	TGTGCCACCAGTGACCCGGGGGGAGTCCAGCAGTACTTC	CATSDPGGVQQYF
many	.	TRBJ2-5	TRBV29-1	TGCAGCGTTCTGGGCCCAGGCGAGACCCAGTACTTC	CSVLGPGETQYF
.	TRBD2	TRBJ2-5	TRBV7-3	TGTGCCAGCAGTTATGCCGGACTAGCGGGAGGGCAAGAGACCCAGTACTTC	CASSYAGLAGGQETQYF
.	.	TRBJ2-5	TRBV7-9	TGTGCCAGCAGAAATCAGACAGGGGTTGGCGGGGGAGAGACCCAGTACTTC	CASRNQTGVGGGETQYF
.	TRBD2	TRBJ2-7	TRBV13	TGTGCCAGCAGCTTAGCTCCTAGCGGGAGTGTTAACGAGCAGTACTTC	CASSLAPSGSVNEQYF
many	TRBD2	TRBJ2-5	TRBV20-1	TGCAGTGCTAGAGGGGGCGGGAGGGCCTGGGAGACCCAGTACTTC	CSARGGGRAWETQYF
.	TRBD1	TRBJ1-6	TRBV20-1	TGCAGTGCTAAAGATGGCACAGGGGTCTCACCCCTCCACTTT	CSAKDGTGVSPLHF
.	TRBD1	TRBJ2-7	TRBV5-1	TGCGCCAGCAGCACCGGGACAGGGGTGGACTACGAGCAGTACTTC	CASSTGTGVDYEQYF
many	.	TRBJ1-1	TRBV6-2/TRBV6-3	TGTGCCAGCAGTTACTGTAAAGCTTTCTTT	CASSYCKAFF
many	.	TRBJ2-5	TRBV12-3/TRBV12-4	TGTGCCAGCAGCCGAGACCACCAAGAGACCCAGTACTTC	CASSRDHQETQYF
.	.	TRBJ2-7	TRBV2	TGTGCCAGCAGTGAAGAGGTGTGGGACGAGCAGTACTTC	CASSEEVWDEQYF
once	TRBD2	TRBJ2-7	TRBV3-1	TGTGCCAGCAGCCAGCGGGAGTACGAGCAGTACTTC	CASSQREYEQYF
many	.	TRBJ2-7	TRBV9	TGTGCCAGCAGCGCGGGAGACGTGGCCTACGGGCAGTACTTC	CASSAGDVAYGQYF
many	TRBD1	TRBJ1-4	TRBV4-1	TGCGCCAGCAGCCAAGACAGGACAGGGTTGGCTGAAAAACTGTTTTTT	CASSQDRTGLAEKLFF
.	TRBD2	TRBJ2-7	TRBV7-3	TGTGCCAGCAGCCGAGGGACTAGCGCATCCTACGAGCAGTACTTC	CASSRGTSASYEQYF
.	.	TRBJ1-4	TRBV2	TGTGCCAGAAGTGAGGGGAGAGAAAAACTGTTTTTT	CARSEGREKLFF
.	.	TRBJ2-7	TRBV6-1	TGTGCCAGCAGGAGGGTCAACACCGGGAGAATTGACTACGAGCAGTACTTC	CASRRVNTGRIDYEQYF
many	.	TRBJ1-1	TRBV5-1	TGCGCCAGCAGCTTCGTATCTAACACTGAAGCTTTCTTT	CASSFVSNTEAFF
.	.	TRBJ2-3	TRBV7-9	TGTGCCAGCGAGGAATACGGGACGGCAGATACGCAGTATTTT	CASEEYGTADTQYF
many	.	TRBJ2-7	TRBV20-1	TGCAGTGCAATGAGGGGGAAAACCTACGAGCAGTACTTC	CSAMRGKTYEQYF
.	.	TRBJ2-3	TRBV10-3	TGTGCCATCAGTGAGGGAGGTGCGACTAGCACAGATACGCAGTATTTT	CAISEGGATSTDTQYF
.	.	TRBJ1-1	TRBV10-3	TGTGCCGTAGGAGCAGAAGCTTTCTTT	CAVGAEAFF
.	.	TRBJ1-2	TRBV29-1	TGCAGCGTTAGGGCAGGGACCCACTATGGCTACACCTTC	CSVRAGTHYGYTF
.	TRBD1	TRBJ2-6	TRBV12-3/TRBV12-4	TGTGCCAGCGGCCTAAACCGGGACAGGTTAACCTCTGGGGCCAACGTCCTGACTTTC	CASGLNRDRLTSGANVLTF
many	.	TRBJ1-5	TRBV20-1	TGCAGTGCTAGAGTACAGGGCGGTCAGCCCCAGCATTTT	CSARVQGGQPQHF
.	.	TRBJ2-2	TRBV7-3	TGTGCCAGCAGCATCTCCGCCGGGGAGCTGTTTTTT	CASSISAGELFF
.	.	TRBJ1-4	TRBV7-8	TGTGCCAGCAGCATCCGAGGGGCGGTTGAAAAACTGTTTTTT	CASSIRGAVEKLFF
.	TRBD1	TRBJ1-2	TRBV20-1	TGCAGTGCTTCCAGACTAGCGGGAGGGGGCGGCTACACCTTC	CSASRLAGGGGYTF
.	TRBD1	TRBJ1-1	TRBV20-1	TGCAGTGCTGCCTCGACAGGGCAAGCTTTCTTT	CSAASTGQAFF